Presented here are 18 T cell receptor beta chains from one specimen sequenced in a study of OX40 agonist ivuxolimab in advanced cancers. Libraries were prepared by immunoSEQ multiplex PCR; TCRdb keeps only in-frame clonotypes and omits some of them. This sample has roughly 48,000 clones, with over 75% found just once. Source: CD4+ or CD8+ T cells sorted from blood, taken in a trial of the OX40 agonist ivuxolimab. The receptor set was obtained from an adult with an advanced solid tumor such as melanoma, head and neck, liver or kidney cancer.

The chain has TRBV18 and TRBJ2-7; D uncertain. Germline CDR1 reads KGHSH; CDR2 reads LQKENI. The V end was cut by 5 bases, the J end by 6 bases, with 11 bases between. This CDR3 contains 12 residues. CDR3 nucleotide sequence: TGTGCCAGCTCATCGCCAACGCGCGAGCAGTACTTC. Its protein is CASSSPTREQYF.

This rearrangement joins TRBV20-1 to TRBJ2-3, with D unresolved. This CDR3 spans 11 amino acids. Germline CDR1 DFQATT, CDR2 SNEGSKA (reference sequence). Trimming left V 7 bases short and J 1 base short, with 6 bases between. The CDR3 nucleotides are TGCAGTGTCCAACGCACAGATACGCAGTATTTT. Its protein product is CSVQRTDTQYF.

This sequence joins TRBV4-1 and TRBJ1-2; 7 positions agree with TRBD1. Per the germline V gene, CDR1 is MGHRA and CDR2 is YSYEKL. Trimming removed 3 bases from V and 1 base from J; junction bases left unmatched: 11. This CDR3 contains 17 residues. The CDR3 DNA reads as TGCGCCAGCAGCCAGCAGGGGGTGATATTTTATAACTATGGCTACACCTTC. Protein product: CASSQQGVIFYNYGYTF.

V gene TRBV18 combines with J gene TRBJ2-7; D could derive from TRBD1 or TRBD2 (5 bases each). With 3 bases removed from V and 3 bases from J, the gap between germline ends came to 12 bases. The CDR3 length is 14 residues. Germline-derived CDR1 and CDR2 are KGHSH and LQKENI. The CDR3 DNA reads as TGTGCCAGCTCACCCAGAGGGGACGGCTACGAGCAGTACTTC. Translating it yields CASSPRGDGYEQYF. Looking up the rest from reference TRBV18 and TRBJ2-7 gives the full variable domain: NAGVMQNPRHLVRRRGQEARLRCSPMKGHSHVYWYRQLPEEGLKFMVYLQKENIIDESGMPKERFSAEFPKEGPSILRIQQVVRGDSAAYFCASSPRGDGYEQYFGPGTRLTVT.

The rearrangement links TRBV7-2 to TRBJ2-1; tentative D call: TRBD2 (6 bases). The V end lost 0 bases, the J end lost 2 bases, and 8 bases lay between the germline ends. CDR1 and CDR2 (germline): SGHTA, FQGNSA. The CDR3 is 15 amino acids. For the CDR3, the DNA is TGTGCCAGCAGCTTAGCCCGCGGGGCCTACAATGAGCAGTTCTTC. This sequence encodes CASSLARGAYNEQFF.

The chain uses TRBV6-1 and TRBJ2-5, with 8 bases aligning to TRBD2. Looked up from germline, CDR1 is MNHNS and CDR2 is SASEGT. Trimming removed 2 bases from V and 3 bases from J; junction bases left unmatched: 11. The CDR3 extends over 17 amino acids. The CDR3 loop is CASSETPGLGDKETQYF. DNA of the CDR3: TGTGCCAGCAGTGAAACCCCGGGACTAGGGGACAAAGAGACCCAGTACTTC.

The gene calls are TRBV5-1 and TRBJ2-1; the D is unclear. This CDR3 has 12 residues. Trimming removed 0 bases at V and 8 bases at J, with 6 bases between. Germline values: CDR1 SGHRS, CDR2 YFSETQ. The DNA for the CDR3 is TGCGCCAGCAGCTTGGACGCATATGAGCAGTTCTTC. Translated: CASSLDAYEQFF.

This chain links TRBV6-5 with TRBJ2-5; D not certain. V was trimmed by 6 bases and J by 4 bases, leaving 9 bases between them. There are 12 residues in the CDR3. Per germline, CDR1 MNHEY and CDR2 SVGAGI. CDR3 DNA: TGTGCCAGCAGAGGAGTGGGAGAGACCCAGTACTTC. This sequence encodes CASRGVGETQYF.

The gene calls are TRBV7-7 and TRBJ2-3; 7 nucleotides agree with TRBD1. This CDR3 comprises 15 residues. The germline CDR1 and CDR2 sequences are SSHAT and FNYEAQ (reference sequence). Trimming took 5 bases from V and 0 from J; bases not matched to a gene: 5. The CDR3 loop reads CASSLGQTSTDTQYF. The CDR3, as DNA: TGTGCCAGCAGCCTGGGACAGACTAGCACAGATACGCAGTATTTT. The full variable domain, completed using reference TRBV7-7 and TRBJ2-3, is GAGVSQSPRYKVTKRGQDVTLRCDPISSHATLYWYQQALGQGPEFLTYFNYEAQPDKSGLPSDRFSAERPEGSISTLTIQRTEQRDSAMYRCASSLGQTSTDTQYFGPGTRLTVL.

This chain connects TRBV5-4 to TRBJ1-1; no clear D gene. The CDR3 is 14 residues long. Germline lookup yields CDR1 SGHNT and CDR2 YYREEE (reference sequence). Trimming removed 2 bases from V and 1 base from J, with 9 bases in between. In nucleotides, the CDR3 is TGTGCCAGCAGCTTAGGCCGGAGGAACACTGAAGCTTTCTTT. It translates to CASSLGRRNTEAFF.

This clone is medium-sized. The V call is TRBV15, the J call TRBJ1-4; D gene unclear. In germline, CDR1 is LNHNV, CDR2 YYDKDF (reference sequence). This CDR3 region has 15 residues. With 1 base removed from V and 0 bases from J, the gap between germline ends came to 6 bases. The CDR3 loop is CATSRGGSTNEKLFF. The CDR3 nucleotides read TGTGCCACCAGCAGAGGGGGATCAACTAATGAAAAACTGTTTTTT.

This clone has only a few counts. This chain joins TRBV18 and TRBJ1-1, with 8 nucleotides matching TRBD1. CDR1 and CDR2 from the germline V gene are KGHSH and LQKENI. V lost 3 bases and J lost 4; bases outside the gene matches: 7. The CDR3 loop spans 15 amino acids. CDR3 sequence: CASSPGTGWGTEAFF. In nucleotides, the CDR3 is TGTGCCAGCTCACCGGGGACAGGTTGGGGCACTGAAGCTTTCTTT.

Notes on this clone: Other DNA sequences in this specimen translate into the identical CDR3. The J gene is TRBJ2-7, the V gene TRBV5-6; maybe TRBD2 (5 bases). In germline, CDR1 is SGHDT, CDR2 YYEEEE. The length of the CDR3 is 12 residues. Trimming left V 0 bases short and J 5 bases short, with 6 bases between. The DNA for the CDR3 is TGTGCCAGCAGCTTGGTGAGGGACGAGCAGTACTTC. Its protein product is CASSLVRDEQYF.

This clone was detected a few times. The chain couples TRBV7-2 to TRBJ1-1, with D perhaps matching TRBD1 (5 bases). Germline-derived CDR1 and CDR2 are SGHTA and FQGNSA. This CDR3 has 13 amino acids. Trimming pared 4 bases from V and 12 bases from J, leaving 18 bases between. CDR3 in amino acids: CASSYGTHAGSFF. The CDR3 DNA is TGTGCCAGCAGCTACGGGACGCACGCAGGGTCTTTCTTT. The full variable domain, rest sourced from reference TRBV7-2 and TRBJ1-1, is GAGVSQSPSNKVTEKGKDVELRCDPISGHTALYWYRQSLGQGLEFLIYFQGNSAPDKSGLPSDRFSAERTGGSVSTLTIQRTQQEDSAVYLCASSYGTHAGSFFGQGTRLTVV.

The chain is built from TRBV27 and TRBJ1-2; 10 nucleotides agree with TRBD1. Germline trimming cut 5 bases from V and 2 bases from J; bases unmatched to any gene: 14. This CDR3 has 18 residues. CDR1 is MNHEY and CDR2 is SMNVEV in the germline V gene (reference sequence). DNA for the CDR3: TGTGCCAGCAGTCGGTCTTTTGGGACAGGGGACCACAACTATGGCTACACCTTC. Translated: CASSRSFGTGDHNYGYTF.

Sample share makes this clone medium-sized (0.01 to 0.1%). The V call is TRBV2, the J call TRBJ1-5, with a weak D call TRBD1 (5 bases). Trimming left V 3 bases short and J 0 bases short, with 9 bases between. The germline V gene encodes CDR1 SNHLY and CDR2 FYNNEI. The CDR3 is 15 amino acids. In nucleotides, the CDR3 is TGTGCCAGCAGTGAGGGGCCCTATAGCAATCAGCCCCAGCATTTT. It yields the protein CASSEGPYSNQPQHF.

The V and J genes are TRBV5-1 and TRBJ2-7, with D uncertain. V lost 4 bases to trimming and J lost 2 bases, with 7 bases between them. The CDR3 sequence is 12 residues long. Germline V lookup: CDR1 SGHRS, CDR2 YFSETQ. As DNA, the CDR3 is TGCGCCAGCAGCCCGGACCCCTACGAGCAGTACTTC. It codes for CASSPDPYEQYF.

V usage is TRBV19 and J usage is TRBJ1-5; D possibly corresponds to TRBD1 (6 bases). The CDR3 has 15 amino acids. V was trimmed by 1 base and J by 1 base, leaving 8 bases between them. Germline loops: CDR1 LNHDA, CDR2 SQIVND (reference sequence). The chain's CDR3 is CASSIARGSNQPQHF. For the CDR3, the DNA is TGTGCCAGTAGTATAGCCAGGGGAAGCAATCAGCCCCAGCATTTT.